This T cell receptor beta chain was recovered during a study of shared clonotypes between healthy human individuals. Turning to the study itself: Ranging from 18 to 49 in age, donors were a couple of women and a few men.

The deep-level immunoSEQ assay was used. The table came from immunoSEQ multiplex PCR; TCRdb's copy has only in-frame clones and leaves some out. The profile covers about 530,000 clones, with over 60% appearing a single time and around 12% taken by the ten largest. The V gene's germline CDR1 is ENHRY and CDR2 SYGVKD. Unmatched junction bases numbered 6, after V lost 5 bases and J lost 1 base. This CDR3 has 16 amino acids. The receptor's source is a woman in her forties in good health. Some clones in this sample may be carry-over from other donors' samples. Sequencing was performed on PBMCs. The V gene is TRBV10-3, the J gene TRBJ2-2; TRBD1 matches 8 bases. In DNA form, the CDR3 reads TGTGCCATCAGTAGCCGGGACAGGAAGAACACCGGGGAGCTGTTTTTT. Translating it yields CAISSRDRKNTGELFF.